The rows below give T cell receptor beta chains drawn from one sample of a study of T cells in Graves' hyperthyroidism and ophthalmopathy. MiXCR, run by TCRdb on the multiplex PCR reads, gives a single entry per CDR3 protein. The sample has about 570,000 distinct CDR3 sequences, just over 45% seen once; the top ten hold roughly 19%. Sequencing was carried out using peripheral blood or thyroid tissue (not recorded which). These receptors came from an adult woman with Graves' disease, either hyperthyroidism or ophthalmopathy (not recorded which). CDR3s include the opening cysteine and the closing phenylalanine or tryptophan. D genes are given only for firm matches. The listing skips clone size in some rows; elsewhere it reads once, few, many or a size class.

J: TRBJ2-7; V: TRBV20-1; size: NA; D: TRBD2; CDR3: CSAKPGGVNEQYF; DNA: TGCAGTGCCAAGCCGGGGGGGGTAAACGAGCAGTACTTC
J: TRBJ2-7; V: TRBV24-1; size: many; D: NA; CDR3: CATSDLGYEQYF; DNA: TGTGCCACCAGTGATTTAGGGTACGAGCAGTACTTC
J: TRBJ2-7; V: TRBV7-9; size: NA; D: NA; CDR3: CASSQPVGERSYEQYF; DNA: TGTGCCAGCAGCCAGCCTGTCGGGGAACGCTCCTACGAGCAGTACTTC
J: TRBJ1-6; V: TRBV7-2; size: NA; D: NA; CDR3: CASSLVGILNNNSPLHF; DNA: TGTGCCAGCAGCTTGGTCGGGATTTTGAATAATAATTCACCCCTCCACTTT
J: TRBJ2-7; V: TRBV5-1; size: many; D: NA; CDR3: CASSRPGEQYF; DNA: TGCGCCAGCAGCCGTCCCGGCGAGCAGTACTTC
J: TRBJ1-4; V: TRBV11-2; size: once; D: TRBD1; CDR3: CASSASGTENEKLFF; DNA: TGTGCCAGCAGCGCTTCCGGGACAGAGAATGAAAAACTGTTTTTT
J: TRBJ2-7; V: TRBV29-1; size: once; D: TRBD1; CDR3: CSEVPGQGSEQYF; DNA: TGCAGTGAAGTTCCGGGACAGGGCTCCGAGCAGTACTTC
J: TRBJ1-5; V: TRBV6-5; size: many; D: TRBD1; CDR3: CASKDRASNQPQHF; DNA: TGTGCCAGCAAAGACAGGGCTAGCAATCAGCCCCAGCATTTT
J: TRBJ2-7; V: TRBV20-1; size: many; D: NA; CDR3: CSASQNYEQYF; DNA: TGCAGTGCTAGCCAAAACTACGAGCAGTACTTC
J: TRBJ1-6; V: TRBV28; size: many; D: NA; CDR3: CASSPKRDSPLHF; DNA: TGTGCCAGCAGCCCAAAACGTGATTCACCCCTCCACTTT
J: TRBJ2-2; V: TRBV28; size: NA; D: NA; CDR3: CASRVGVTGELFF; DNA: TGTGCCAGCAGGGTTGGGGTCACCGGGGAGCTGTTTTTT
J: TRBJ1-2; V: TRBV20-1; size: many; D: NA; CDR3: CSADPRGLGYGYTF; DNA: TGCAGTGCAGACCCCAGGGGATTAGGGTATGGCTACACCTTC
J: TRBJ2-2; V: TRBV6-5; size: NA; D: TRBD1; CDR3: CASSRGTGLTGELFF; DNA: TGTGCCAGCAGCCGAGGGACAGGCCTGACCGGGGAGCTGTTTTTT
J: TRBJ1-6; V: TRBV5-8; size: few; D: NA; CDR3: CASSLDPAGIDSPLHF; DNA: TGTGCCAGCAGCTTGGATCCCGCAGGGATAGATTCACCCCTCCACTTT
J: TRBJ2-7; V: TRBV7-3; size: NA; D: TRBD1; CDR3: CASSLTGGQYEQYF; DNA: TGTGCCAGCAGCCTGACAGGGGGTCAATACGAGCAGTACTTC
J: TRBJ1-1; V: TRBV29-1; size: NA; D: TRBD1; CDR3: CSAEGQGSTEAFF; DNA: TGCAGCGCGGAGGGACAGGGGAGCACTGAAGCTTTCTTT
J: TRBJ2-3; V: TRBV20-1; size: NA; D: TRBD2; CDR3: CSASTPLLADSTDTQYF; DNA: TGCAGTGCTAGCACCCCTCTACTAGCGGACAGCACAGATACGCAGTATTTT
J: TRBJ1-2; V: TRBV20-1; size: NA; D: NA; CDR3: CSARNFGYGYTF; DNA: TGCAGTGCTAGAAACTTCGGCTATGGCTACACCTTC
J: TRBJ1-1; V: TRBV20-1; size: few; D: NA; CDR3: CSARPRHVTLKLAFF; DNA: TGCAGTGCTAGACCCCGACACGTAACACTGAAGCTGGCTTTCTTT
J: TRBJ2-5; V: TRBV7-2; size: few; D: TRBD1; CDR3: CATSTGARKNQYF; DNA: TGTGCCACCTCAACAGGGGCCCGGAAAAACCAGTACTTC